This T cell receptor beta chain was recovered during a study of blood T cell repertoires in COVID-19. Source study methods: Nucleated cell number was recorded as an estimate derived from reference gene primer amplification. The assay was immunoSEQ multiplex PCR, and TCRdb's table has in-frame clones only and misses some. The D gene and trimming were derived from the DNA, and the V and J assignments and clone size from that table. The sample carries around 140,000 clones, 87% recorded once. The origin of this receptor is a man between 45 and 60 years old who had recovered from COVID-19. Material: peripheral blood.

The chain's CDR3 is CASSQILQGNTEAFF. The CDR3 DNA follows: TGCGCCAGCAGCCAAATACTCCAGGGAAACACTGAAGCTTTCTTT. The chain carries TRBV4-1 and TRBJ1-1, with D perhaps TRBD1 (5 bases). V gave up 2 bases and J gave up 2 bases, with 12 bases separating them. From germline, CDR1 is MGHRA and CDR2 YSYEKL. The CDR3 contains 15 residues.